This T cell receptor beta chain was sequenced during a study of T cells after yellow fever vaccination. General observations from the study: Though it reached lower strength, the secondary response hit its peak faster, day 5 versus 15.

This clonotype occurred once. The target antigen is unknown. V lost 4 bases and J 4 bases, leaving 8 bases between the germline ends. Germline loops: CDR1 MNHNS, CDR2 SASEGT. There are 13 residues in the CDR3. Production of TCR cDNA was by 5'RACE template switching, which also added a universal primer site and UMIs. Using its own MiXCR run on the 5' RACE reads, TCRdb lists one record per CDR3 protein. The repertoire has 100,000 to 150,000 distinct CDR3 sequences, more than 6.5% of them found once; the top ten carry around 2.5%. The clonotype comes from a man aged 18 to 29 who received the YFV17D yellow fever vaccine. Sample: CD4+ T cells sorted from PBMCs, taken more than 8 days after the first yellow fever vaccination. This chain links TRBV6-1 with TRBJ2-1; no reliable D call. In nucleotides, the CDR3 is TGTGCCAGCAGTGTTCACGAATACAATGAGCAGTTCTTC. It yields the protein CASSVHEYNEQFF.